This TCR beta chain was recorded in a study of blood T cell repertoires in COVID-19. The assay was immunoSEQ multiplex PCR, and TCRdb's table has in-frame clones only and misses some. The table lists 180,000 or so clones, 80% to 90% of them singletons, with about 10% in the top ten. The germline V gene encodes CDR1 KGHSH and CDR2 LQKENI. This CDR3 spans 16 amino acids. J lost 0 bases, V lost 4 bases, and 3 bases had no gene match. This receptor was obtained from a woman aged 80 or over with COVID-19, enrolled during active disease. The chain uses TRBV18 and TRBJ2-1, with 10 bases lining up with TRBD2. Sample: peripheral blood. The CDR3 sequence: CASSRASGSSYNEQFF. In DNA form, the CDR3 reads TGTGCCAGCTCACGGGCTAGCGGGAGCTCCTACAATGAGCAGTTCTTC.